This paragraph reports one T cell receptor (beta chain). Its specificity is unknown. The junction shows a germline mismatch at one end, possibly a read error. The CDR3 runs 14 residues. CDR1 and CDR2 (germline): MDHEN, SYDVKM. The data stem from a study of post-analysis software for immune sequencing data. Across the study: Courses of disease covered relapsing-remitting, secondary progressive and progressive-relapsing multiple sclerosis.

General study points: Four or five TRBV segments were significantly more frequent in patients than in controls. TRBV5-6, TRBV5-1 and TRBV20-1 were among these segments. Multiple sclerosis patients showed significantly lower normalized Chao1 diversity than controls did.

Unique molecular identifiers were present in the TCR beta cDNA libraries. T cells numbering roughly 0.95 to 10 million yielded approximately 500,000 cDNA molecules. From the PCR reads, TCRdb called clonotypes with MiXCR, one entry per CDR3 protein. The sample lists around 710,000 distinct CDR3 sequences; 35% to 55% were seen once. Sequenced input: blood. The receptor comes from a girl aged 10-17 years with multiple sclerosis. The V call is TRBV28, the J call TRBJ2-1; D is possibly TRBD1 (5 bases). CDR3 sequence reads: CAGSRPDSYNEQFF. DNA for the CDR3: TGTGCCGGCAGTCGACCCGACAGTTACAATGAGCAGTTCTTC.